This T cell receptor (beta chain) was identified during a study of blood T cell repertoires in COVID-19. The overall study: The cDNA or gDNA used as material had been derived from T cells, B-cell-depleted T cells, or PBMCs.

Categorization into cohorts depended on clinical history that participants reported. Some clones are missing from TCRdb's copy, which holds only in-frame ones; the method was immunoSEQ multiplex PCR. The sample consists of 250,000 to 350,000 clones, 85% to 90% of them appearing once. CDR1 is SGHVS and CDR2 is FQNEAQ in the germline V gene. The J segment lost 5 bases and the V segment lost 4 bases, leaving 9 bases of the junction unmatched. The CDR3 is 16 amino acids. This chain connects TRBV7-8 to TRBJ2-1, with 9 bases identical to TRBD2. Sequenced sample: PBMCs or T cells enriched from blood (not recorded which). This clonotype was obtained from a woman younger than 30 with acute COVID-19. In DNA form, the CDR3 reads TGTGCCAGCAGCTCCACCGGGACTAGCCTAAACAATGAGCAGTTCTTC. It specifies CASSSTGTSLNNEQFF. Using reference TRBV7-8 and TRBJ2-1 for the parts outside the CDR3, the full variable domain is GAGVSQSPRYKVAKRGQDVALRCDPISGHVSLFWYQQALGQGPEFLTYFQNEAQLDKSGLPSDRFFAERPEGSVSTLKIQRTQQEDSAVYLCASSSTGTSLNNEQFFGPGTRLTVL.